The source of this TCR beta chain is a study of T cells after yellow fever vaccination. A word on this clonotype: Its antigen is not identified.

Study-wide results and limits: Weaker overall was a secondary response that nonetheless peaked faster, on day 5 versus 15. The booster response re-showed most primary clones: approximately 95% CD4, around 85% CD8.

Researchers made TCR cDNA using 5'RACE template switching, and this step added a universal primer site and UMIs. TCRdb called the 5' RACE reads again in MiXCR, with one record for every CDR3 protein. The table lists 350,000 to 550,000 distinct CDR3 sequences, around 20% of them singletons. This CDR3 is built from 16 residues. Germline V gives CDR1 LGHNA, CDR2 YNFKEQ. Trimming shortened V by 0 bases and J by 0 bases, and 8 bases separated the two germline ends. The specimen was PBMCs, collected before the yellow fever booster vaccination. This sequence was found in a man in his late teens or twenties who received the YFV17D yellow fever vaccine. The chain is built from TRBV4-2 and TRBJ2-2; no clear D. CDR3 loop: CASSQEPATNTGELFF. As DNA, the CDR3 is TGTGCCAGCAGCCAAGAACCGGCTACGAACACCGGGGAGCTGTTTTTT.